Listed below are T cell receptor beta chains from one sample, sequenced in a study of blood T cell repertoires in COVID-19. Sequencing used immunoSEQ multiplex PCR; TCRdb keeps in-frame clones, though not all of them. The profile covers 95,000 to 150,000 clones, with around 83% appearing a single time and over 5% taken by the ten largest. The sequenced sample was peripheral blood. The receptor set was obtained from a man older than 75 with active or convalescent COVID-19. Both conserved end residues are part of each CDR3. D genes are given only for firm matches. Not all rows give a size; the values are once, few, many and, for expanded clones, a class.

d_gene	abundance	v_gene	j_gene	CDR3nt	CDR3aa
TRBD2	-	TRBV5-4	TRBJ2-3	TGTGCCAGCAGCCTACTAGCGGGGGGGGGCACAGATACGCAGTATTTT	CASSLLAGGGTDTQYF
TRBD2	-	TRBV5-4	TRBJ2-5	TGTGCCAGCAGCTTGGCTAGCGGGGGGGTAGGAGAGACCCAGTACTTC	CASSLASGGVGETQYF
TRBD1	few	TRBV10-2	TRBJ1-2	TGCGCCAGCAGTGCGCCGACAGGGTCCGGCTACACCTTC	CASSAPTGSGYTF
-	-	TRBV7-9	TRBJ2-2	TGTGCCAGCAGCTCCGACAGGAACGCCGGGGAGCTGTTTTTT	CASSSDRNAGELFF
-	-	TRBV9	TRBJ2-3	TGTGCCAGCAGCGTAGAGTGGGGGGGCCTAACAGATACGCAGTATTTT	CASSVEWGGLTDTQYF
TRBD1	-	TRBV5-6	TRBJ2-6	TGTGCCAGCAGCTTGACAGGGGGGAGCTCTGGGGCCAACGTCCTGACTTTC	CASSLTGGSSGANVLTF
TRBD1	-	TRBV11-2	TRBJ2-4	TGTGCCAGCAGCTGGGACAGGGCAGGAAACATTCAGTACTTC	CASSWDRAGNIQYF
TRBD1	-	TRBV9	TRBJ1-6	TGTGCCAGCAGCCCAGACAGGGCGAAATCACCCCTCCACTTT	CASSPDRAKSPLHF
-	-	TRBV10-3	TRBJ2-7	TGTGCCATCAGTGAATTTGACACGGTAAACTACGAGCAGTACTTC	CAISEFDTVNYEQYF
TRBD1	-	TRBV19	TRBJ1-2	TGTGCCAGTACCCCGGGACAGGGGGCTTACGGCTACACCTTC	CASTPGQGAYGYTF
TRBD1	-	TRBV27	TRBJ2-7	TGTGCCAGCAGGGACAGGGGGCTGGACGAGCAGTACTTC	CASRDRGLDEQYF
TRBD2	once	TRBV7-2	TRBJ2-5	TGTGCCAGCAGCTTAGCGGGCGCAGCGGGGGGAGGGCAGACCCAGTACTTC	CASSLAGAAGGGQTQYF
TRBD1	-	TRBV12-5	TRBJ1-5	TGTGCTAGTGGTGCCGGGACAGGGGTCAATCAGCCCCAGCATTTT	CASGAGTGVNQPQHF
-	-	TRBV10-3	TRBJ1-5	TGTGCCATCAGTGAGATGAGAGGTCAGCCCCAGCATTTT	CAISEMRGQPQHF
TRBD1	-	TRBV27	TRBJ1-2	TGTGCCAGCAGTTTATATGAGGGGGCGAATGGCTACACCTTC	CASSLYEGANGYTF
-	-	TRBV28	TRBJ2-7	TGTGCCAGCAGTTTGGGTCAGGGGCTGTTTGAGCAGTACTTC	CASSLGQGLFEQYF
-	once	TRBV6-2/TRBV6-3	TRBJ1-2	TGTGCCAGCAGCTCAGGATACCTTTATAACTATGGCTACACCTTC	CASSSGYLYNYGYTF
TRBD1	-	TRBV25-1	TRBJ1-1	TGTGCCAGCAGTGACCCCGGGACAGGGGGGACTGAAGCTTTCTTT	CASSDPGTGGTEAFF
TRBD1	-	TRBV6-1	TRBJ2-3	TGTGCCAGCAGAACAGGGGCCGATACGCAGTATTTT	CASRTGADTQYF
TRBD1	-	TRBV7-8	TRBJ1-3	TGTGCCAGCAGTTCCAGACAGGGGGAGACCGGAAACACCATATATTTT	CASSSRQGETGNTIYF
TRBD1	-	TRBV3-1/TRBV3-2	TRBJ1-6	TGTGCCAGCAGCCAAGGCACCGGGACAGGGGACTCACCCCTCCACTTT	CASSQGTGTGDSPLHF
-	-	TRBV27	TRBJ2-3	TGTGCCAGCAGTTTCCTAGCGTCTGGCACAGATACGCAGTATTTT	CASSFLASGTDTQYF
-	-	TRBV7-2	TRBJ1-2	TGTGCCAGCAGCTTAATAGAGAAGCGTGGCTACACCTTC	CASSLIEKRGYTF
-	-	TRBV7-3	TRBJ2-7	TGTGCCAGCATCCTCTGCTCCTACGAGCAGTACTTC	CASILCSYEQYF
TRBD1	-	TRBV5-5	TRBJ1-2	TGTGCCAGCAGCTCGGGGACAGTAGGTGGGAACTATGGCTACACCTTC	CASSSGTVGGNYGYTF
TRBD1	-	TRBV19	TRBJ1-5	TGTGCCAGTAGCGACGGACAGGGGGGGCAGCCCCAGCATTTT	CASSDGQGGQPQHF
TRBD1	once	TRBV12-3/TRBV12-4	TRBJ1-1	TGTGCCAGCAGTTCGGGACAGCCTCCTGAAGCTTTCTTT	CASSSGQPPEAFF
-	-	TRBV28	TRBJ1-2	TGTGCCAGCCGTCCTCTGGGACTAGGATGGTATGGCTACACCTTC	CASRPLGLGWYGYTF
-	few	TRBV5-1	TRBJ1-1	TGCGCCAGCAGCGGAAACTATAACACTGAAGCTTTCTTT	CASSGNYNTEAFF
-	-	TRBV18	TRBJ1-3	TGTGCCAGCTCACCAGGCAGGGTTTCTGGAAACACCATATATTTT	CASSPGRVSGNTIYF
TRBD2	-	TRBV29-1	TRBJ2-5	TGCAGCGTTCAGCGGGGGGGCGTAGAGACCCAGTACTTC	CSVQRGGVETQYF
-	few	TRBV27	TRBJ1-2	TGTGCCAGCAGTGGAGGGACCTATGGCTACACCTTC	CASSGGTYGYTF
TRBD1	-	TRBV5-6	TRBJ1-5	TGTGCCAGCAGCTTGGATTGGAACAGGGGACAGCCCCAGCATTTT	CASSLDWNRGQPQHF